Presented here are 2 T cell receptor beta chains from one specimen sequenced in a study of T cells after yellow fever vaccination. MiXCR was run by TCRdb on the 5' RACE reads, yielding one entry per CDR3 protein. Found here are a few hundred thousand distinct CDR3 sequences, more than 6.5% of them singletons; the top ten hold more than 0.85%. The material sequenced was CD4+ T cells sorted from PBMCs, taken on the day of the yellow fever booster vaccination. The source of these receptors is a man aged 30 to 45 who received the YFV17D yellow fever vaccine.

This clonotype was seen ten or more times. The chain joins TRBV7-9 to TRBJ2-7; 11 bases agree with TRBD2. Germline-derived CDR1 and CDR2 are SEHNR and FQNEAQ (reference sequence). V lost 2 bases to trimming and J lost 3 bases; unmatched junction nucleotides: 9. The CDR3 has 17 amino acids. In DNA, the CDR3 is TGTGCCAGCAGCTTACTAACCGGACTAGCGGGCCACTACGAGCAGTACTTC. It specifies CASSLLTGLAGHYEQYF. Looking up the rest from reference TRBV7-9 and TRBJ2-7 gives the full variable domain: DTGVSQNPRHKITKRGQNVTFRCDPISEHNRLYWYRQTLGQGPEFLTYFQNEAQLEKSRLLSDRFSAERPKGSFSTLEIQRTEQGDSAMYLCASSLLTGLAGHYEQYFGPGTRLTVT.

This clonotype was observed a handful of times. This chain joins TRBV20-1 and TRBJ2-3; D possibly corresponds to TRBD2 (5 bases). The CDR3 runs 16 residues. V lost 6 bases to trimming and J lost 0 bases, with 19 bases between them. Per germline, CDR1 DFQATT and CDR2 SNEGSKA (reference sequence). The CDR3 loop reads CSAPPGSERSTDTQYF. Written as DNA, the CDR3 is TGCAGTGCCCCCCCCGGTAGCGAGAGAAGCACAGATACGCAGTATTTT.